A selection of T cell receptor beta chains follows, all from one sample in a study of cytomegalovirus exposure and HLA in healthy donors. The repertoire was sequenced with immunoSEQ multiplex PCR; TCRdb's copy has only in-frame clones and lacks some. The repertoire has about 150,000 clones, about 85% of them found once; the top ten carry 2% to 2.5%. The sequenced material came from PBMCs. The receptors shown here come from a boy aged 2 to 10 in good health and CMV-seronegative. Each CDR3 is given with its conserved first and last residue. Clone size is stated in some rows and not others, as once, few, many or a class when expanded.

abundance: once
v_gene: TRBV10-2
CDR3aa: CASSRSGRGGYNEQFF

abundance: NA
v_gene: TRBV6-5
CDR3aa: CASGPRGSGKTQYF

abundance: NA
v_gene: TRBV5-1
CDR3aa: CASSSLLGAYNEQFF

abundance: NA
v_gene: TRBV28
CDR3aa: CASSLTGIYNEQFF

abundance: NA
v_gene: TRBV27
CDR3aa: CASSRTSAVREQYF

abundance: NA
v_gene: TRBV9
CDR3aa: CASSVGVGGGAGETQYF

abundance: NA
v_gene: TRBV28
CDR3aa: CASMVGTPRRSEQYF

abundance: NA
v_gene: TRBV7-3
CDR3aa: CASSFGTAYEQYF

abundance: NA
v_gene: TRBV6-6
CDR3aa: CASSGLRTRLSYEQYF

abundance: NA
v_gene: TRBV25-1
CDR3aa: CASSEYTGTDGYEQYF

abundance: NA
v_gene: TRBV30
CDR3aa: CAWSVHPGFHGYTF

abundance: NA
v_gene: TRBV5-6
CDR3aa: CASSFRQPVGETQYF

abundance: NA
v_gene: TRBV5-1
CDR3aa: CASSLPGQGYNEQFF

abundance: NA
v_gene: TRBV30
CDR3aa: CAGDRREGTEAFF

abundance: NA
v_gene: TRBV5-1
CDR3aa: CASSRWVSGANTEAFF

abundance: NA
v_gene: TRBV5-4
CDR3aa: CASSPSRTNEQFF

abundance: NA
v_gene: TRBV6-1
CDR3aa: CASSGTGSQGNTIYF

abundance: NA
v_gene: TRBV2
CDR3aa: CASKILAGGTDTQYF

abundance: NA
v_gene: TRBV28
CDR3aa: CASSQNYEQYF

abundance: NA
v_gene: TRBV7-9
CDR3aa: CASSRDRGNTEAFF

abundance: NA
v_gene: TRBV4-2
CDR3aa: CASSQDKQRNSPLHF

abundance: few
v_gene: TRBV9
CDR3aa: CASSVGTGNGNTIYF

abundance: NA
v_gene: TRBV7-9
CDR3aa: CASSPIPSGAGTEAFF

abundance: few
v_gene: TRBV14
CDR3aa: CASSQSGRFQETQYF

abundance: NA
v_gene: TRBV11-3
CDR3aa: CASSFRENTDTQYF

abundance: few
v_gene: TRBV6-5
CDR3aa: CASSYSGRAYNEQFF

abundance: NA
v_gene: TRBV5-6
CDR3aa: CASSSTYEQYF

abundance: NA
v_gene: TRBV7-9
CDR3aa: CASSLASREQYF